The source of this T cell receptor (beta chain) is a study of T cells after yellow fever vaccination. Study-level points and caveats: On re-exposure, the response was weaker but peaked faster, at day 5 versus 15. A large majority of primary-vaccination clones showed up again after the booster (approximately 95% CD4, approximately 90% CD8).

A word on this clonotype: Its antigen is currently unknown.

The 5'RACE template-switching step produced TCR cDNA and added a universal primer site and UMIs. TCRdb analysed the 5' RACE reads with MiXCR anew, one entry per CDR3 protein. The data show just under 600,000 distinct CDR3 sequences, with roughly 13% seen just once and around an eighth held by the top ten. Germline V lookup: CDR1 SGHAT, CDR2 FQNNGV. V lost 5 bases and J lost 1; bases outside the gene matches: 7. The CDR3 spans 18 residues. The input for sequencing was PBMCs, taken on the day of the yellow fever booster vaccination. This clonotype was sampled from a man aged 25 to 40 who received the YFV17D yellow fever vaccine. J is TRBJ2-2 and V is TRBV11-2; 13 bases are shared with TRBD2. Here the CDR3 DNA reads TGTGCCAGCAGCGCCACACTAGCGGGAGGGATGAACACCGGGGAGCTGTTTTTT. This codes for CASSATLAGGMNTGELFF.